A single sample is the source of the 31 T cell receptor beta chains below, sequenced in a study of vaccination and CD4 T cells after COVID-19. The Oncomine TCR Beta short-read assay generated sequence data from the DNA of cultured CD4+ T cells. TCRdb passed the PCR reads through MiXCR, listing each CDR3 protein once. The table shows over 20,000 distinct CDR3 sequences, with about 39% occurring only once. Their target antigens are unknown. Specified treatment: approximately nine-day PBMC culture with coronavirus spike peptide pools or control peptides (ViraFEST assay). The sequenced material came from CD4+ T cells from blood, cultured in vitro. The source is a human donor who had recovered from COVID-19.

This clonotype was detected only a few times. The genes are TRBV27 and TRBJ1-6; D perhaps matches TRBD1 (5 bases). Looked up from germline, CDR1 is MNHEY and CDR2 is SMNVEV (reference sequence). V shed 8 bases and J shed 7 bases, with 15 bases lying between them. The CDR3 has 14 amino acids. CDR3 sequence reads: CASRGGVGNSPLHF. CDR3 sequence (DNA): TGTGCCAGCCGGGGGGGGGTAGGCAATTCACCCCTCCACTTT.

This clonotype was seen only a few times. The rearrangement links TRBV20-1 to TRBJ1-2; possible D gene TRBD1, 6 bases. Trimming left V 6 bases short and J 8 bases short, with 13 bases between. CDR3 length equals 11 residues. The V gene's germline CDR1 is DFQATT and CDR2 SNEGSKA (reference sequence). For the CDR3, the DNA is TGCAGTGCGGAGGGGGGATACGGCTACACCTTC. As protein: CSAEGGYGYTF.

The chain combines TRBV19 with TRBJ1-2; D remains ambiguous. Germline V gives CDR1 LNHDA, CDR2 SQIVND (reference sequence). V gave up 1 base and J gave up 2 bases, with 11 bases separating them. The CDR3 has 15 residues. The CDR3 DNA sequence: TGTGCCAGTAGTATAGTAGGAGGAGGGAACTATGGCTACACCTTC. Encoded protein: CASSIVGGGNYGYTF.

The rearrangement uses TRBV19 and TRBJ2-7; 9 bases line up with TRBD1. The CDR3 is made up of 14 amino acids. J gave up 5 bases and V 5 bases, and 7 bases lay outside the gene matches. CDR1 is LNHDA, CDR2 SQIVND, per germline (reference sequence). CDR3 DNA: TGTGCCAGTAGTTTACAGGGGGCGGTAAACGAGCAGTACTTC. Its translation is CASSLQGAVNEQYF. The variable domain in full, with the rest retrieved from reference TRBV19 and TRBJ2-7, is DGGITQSPKYLFRKEGQNVTLSCEQNLNHDAMYWYRQDPGQGLRLIYYSQIVNDFQKGDIAEGYSVSREKKESFPLTVTSAQKNPTAFYLCASSLQGAVNEQYFGPGTRLTVT.

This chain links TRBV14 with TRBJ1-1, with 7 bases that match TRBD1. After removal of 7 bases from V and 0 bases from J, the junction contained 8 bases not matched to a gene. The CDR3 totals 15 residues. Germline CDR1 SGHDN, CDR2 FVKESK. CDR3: CASKGAVGMNTEAFF. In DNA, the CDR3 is TGTGCCAGCAAGGGGGCGGTAGGAATGAACACTGAAGCTTTCTTT. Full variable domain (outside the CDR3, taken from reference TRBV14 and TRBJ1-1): EAGVTQFPSHSVIEKGQTVTLRCDPISGHDNLYWYRRVMGKEIKFLLHFVKESKQDESGMPNNRFLAERTGGTYSTLKVQPAELEDSGVYFCASKGAVGMNTEAFFGQGTRLTVV.

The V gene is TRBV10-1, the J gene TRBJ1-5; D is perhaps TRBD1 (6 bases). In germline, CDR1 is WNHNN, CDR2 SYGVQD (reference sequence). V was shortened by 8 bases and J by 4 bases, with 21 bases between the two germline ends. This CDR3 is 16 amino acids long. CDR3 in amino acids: CASRTADAVPNQPQHF. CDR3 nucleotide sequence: TGCGCCAGCCGGACAGCCGATGCCGTCCCTAATCAGCCCCAGCATTTT.

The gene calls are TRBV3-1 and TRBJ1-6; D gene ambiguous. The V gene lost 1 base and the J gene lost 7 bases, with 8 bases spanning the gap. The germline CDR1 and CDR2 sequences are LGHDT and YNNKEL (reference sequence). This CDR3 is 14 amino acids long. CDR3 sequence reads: CASSQVAFNSPLHF. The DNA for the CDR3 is TGTGCCAGCAGCCAAGTTGCCTTCAATTCACCCCTCCACTTT. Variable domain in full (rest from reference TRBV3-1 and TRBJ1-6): DTAVSQTPKYLVTQMGNDKSIKCEQNLGHDTMYWYKQDSKKFLKIMFSYNNKELIINETVPNRFSPKSPDKAHLNLHINSLELGDSAVYFCASSQVAFNSPLHFGNGTRLTVT.

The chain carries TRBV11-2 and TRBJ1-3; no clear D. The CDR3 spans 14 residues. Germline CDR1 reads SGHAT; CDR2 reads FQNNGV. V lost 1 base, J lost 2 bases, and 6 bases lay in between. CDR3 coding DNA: TGTGCCAGCAGCTTAGCCGGGGCTGGAAACACCATATATTTT. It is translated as CASSLAGAGNTIYF.

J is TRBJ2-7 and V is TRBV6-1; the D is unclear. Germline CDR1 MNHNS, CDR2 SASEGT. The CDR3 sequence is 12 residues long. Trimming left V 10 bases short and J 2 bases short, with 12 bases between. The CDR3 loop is CATQSHTYEQYF. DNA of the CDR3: TGTGCCACACAAAGTCATACCTACGAGCAGTACTTC.

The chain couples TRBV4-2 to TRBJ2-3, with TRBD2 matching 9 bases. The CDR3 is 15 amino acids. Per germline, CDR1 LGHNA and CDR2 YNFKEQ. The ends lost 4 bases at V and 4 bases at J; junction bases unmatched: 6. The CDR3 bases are TGTGCCAGCAGCCTAGCGGGGGATGGTTCAGATACGCAGTATTTT. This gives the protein CASSLAGDGSDTQYF.

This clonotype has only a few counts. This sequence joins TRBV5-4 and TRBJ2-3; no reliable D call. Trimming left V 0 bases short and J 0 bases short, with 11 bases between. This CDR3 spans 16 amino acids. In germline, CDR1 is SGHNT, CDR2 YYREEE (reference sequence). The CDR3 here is CASSLAQRASTDTQYF. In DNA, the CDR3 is TGTGCCAGCAGCTTGGCTCAACGAGCCAGCACAGATACGCAGTATTTT. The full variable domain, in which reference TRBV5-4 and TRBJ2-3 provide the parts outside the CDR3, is ETGVTQSPTHLIKTRGQQVTLRCSSQSGHNTVSWYQQALGQGPQFIFQYYREEENGRGNFPPRFSGLQFPNYSSELNVNALELDDSALYLCASSLAQRASTDTQYFGPGTRLTVL.

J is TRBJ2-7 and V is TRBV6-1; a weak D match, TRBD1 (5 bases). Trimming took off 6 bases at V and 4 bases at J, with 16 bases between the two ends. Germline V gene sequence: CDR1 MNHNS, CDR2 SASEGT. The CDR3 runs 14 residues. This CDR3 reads CASSLSDQGYEQYF. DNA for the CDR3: TGTGCCAGCAGCCTTTCTGACCAGGGATACGAGCAGTACTTC.

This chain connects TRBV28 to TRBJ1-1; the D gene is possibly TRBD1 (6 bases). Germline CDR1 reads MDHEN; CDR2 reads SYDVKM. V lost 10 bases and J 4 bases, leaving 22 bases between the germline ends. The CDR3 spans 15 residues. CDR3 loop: CATGPHRVTSTEAFF. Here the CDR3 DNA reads TGTGCCACCGGACCGCACAGGGTGACGAGCACTGAAGCTTTCTTT.

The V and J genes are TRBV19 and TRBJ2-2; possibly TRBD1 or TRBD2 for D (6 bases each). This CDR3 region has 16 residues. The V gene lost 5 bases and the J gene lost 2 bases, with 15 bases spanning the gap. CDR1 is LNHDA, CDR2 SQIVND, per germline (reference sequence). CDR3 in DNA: TGTGCCAGTAGTTTACAGGGAGGAGGTAACACCGGGGAGCTGTTTTTT. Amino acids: CASSLQGGGNTGELFF.

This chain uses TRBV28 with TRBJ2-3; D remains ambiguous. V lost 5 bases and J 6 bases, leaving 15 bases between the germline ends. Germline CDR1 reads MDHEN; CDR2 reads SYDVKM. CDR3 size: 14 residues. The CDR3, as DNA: TGTGCCAGCAGTCACACCCTATTATGGGATACGCAGTATTTT. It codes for CASSHTLLWDTQYF.

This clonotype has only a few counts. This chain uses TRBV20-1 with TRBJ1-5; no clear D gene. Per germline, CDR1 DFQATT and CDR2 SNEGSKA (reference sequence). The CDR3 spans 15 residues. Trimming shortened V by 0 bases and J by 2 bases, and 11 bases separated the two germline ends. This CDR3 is CSARDPTLGNQPQHF. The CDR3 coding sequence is TGCAGTGCTAGAGATCCCACCCTTGGCAATCAGCCCCAGCATTTT.

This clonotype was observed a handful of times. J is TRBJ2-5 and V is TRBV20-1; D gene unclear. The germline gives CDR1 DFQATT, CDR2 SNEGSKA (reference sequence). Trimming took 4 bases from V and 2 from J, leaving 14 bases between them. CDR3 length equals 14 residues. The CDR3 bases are TGCAGTGCTAAATCCCCGGGCCAACAAGAGACCCAGTACTTC. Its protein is CSAKSPGQQETQYF.

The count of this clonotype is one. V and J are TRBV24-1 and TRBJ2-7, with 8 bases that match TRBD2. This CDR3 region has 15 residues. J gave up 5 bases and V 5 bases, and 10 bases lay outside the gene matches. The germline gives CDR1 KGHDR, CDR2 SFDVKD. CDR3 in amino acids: CATSGGTSSTHEQYF. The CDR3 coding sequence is TGTGCCACCAGTGGGGGGACTAGTTCGACCCACGAGCAGTACTTC.

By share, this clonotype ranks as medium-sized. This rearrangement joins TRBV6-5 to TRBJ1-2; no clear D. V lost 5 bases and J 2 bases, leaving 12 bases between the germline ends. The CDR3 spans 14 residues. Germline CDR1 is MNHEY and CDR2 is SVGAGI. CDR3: CASSNPTGNYGYTF. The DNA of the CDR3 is TGTGCCAGCAGTAACCCGACTGGGAACTATGGCTACACCTTC.

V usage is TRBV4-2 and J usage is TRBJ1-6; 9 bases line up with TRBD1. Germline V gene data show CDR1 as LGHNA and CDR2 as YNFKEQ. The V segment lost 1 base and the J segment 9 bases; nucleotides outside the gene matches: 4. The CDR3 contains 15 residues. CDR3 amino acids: CASSQVQGASSPLHF. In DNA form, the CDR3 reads TGTGCCAGCAGCCAAGTACAGGGGGCAAGTTCACCCCTCCACTTT.

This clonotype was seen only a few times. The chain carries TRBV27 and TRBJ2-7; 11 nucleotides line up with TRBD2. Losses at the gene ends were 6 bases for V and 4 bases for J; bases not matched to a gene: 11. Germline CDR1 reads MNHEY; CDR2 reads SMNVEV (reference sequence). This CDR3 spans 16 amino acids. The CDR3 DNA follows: TGTGCCAGCAGAAGAATCGGGTCTAGCGGGGGGTACGAGCAGTACTTC. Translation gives CASRRIGSSGGYEQYF.

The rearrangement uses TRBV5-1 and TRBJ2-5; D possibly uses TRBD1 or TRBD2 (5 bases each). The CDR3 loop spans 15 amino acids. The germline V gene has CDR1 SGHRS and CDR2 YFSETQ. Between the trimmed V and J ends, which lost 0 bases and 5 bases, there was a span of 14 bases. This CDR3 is CASSLESGRPETQYF. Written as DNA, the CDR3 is TGCGCCAGCAGCTTGGAATCGGGACGCCCGGAGACCCAGTACTTC.

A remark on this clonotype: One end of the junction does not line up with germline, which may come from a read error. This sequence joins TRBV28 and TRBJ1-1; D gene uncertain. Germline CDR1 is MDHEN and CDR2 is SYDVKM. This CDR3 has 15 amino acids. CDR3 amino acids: CASSSRHAVKTEAFF. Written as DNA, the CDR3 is TGTGCCAGCAGTTCCCGACATGCGGTGAAAACTGAAGCTTTCTTT.

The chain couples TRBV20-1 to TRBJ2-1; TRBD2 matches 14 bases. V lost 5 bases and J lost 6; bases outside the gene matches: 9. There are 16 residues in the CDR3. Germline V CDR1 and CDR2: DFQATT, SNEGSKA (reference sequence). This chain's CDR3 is CSAPGLAGGGVNEQFF. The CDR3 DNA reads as TGCAGTGCTCCTGGACTAGCGGGAGGTGGGGTCAATGAGCAGTTCTTC.

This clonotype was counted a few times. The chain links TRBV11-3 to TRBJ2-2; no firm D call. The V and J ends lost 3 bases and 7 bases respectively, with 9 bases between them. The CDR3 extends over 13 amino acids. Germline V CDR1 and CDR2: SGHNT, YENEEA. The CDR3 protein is CASSLPPGGELFF. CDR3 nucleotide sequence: TGTGCCAGCAGCTTGCCCCCGGGCGGGGAGCTGTTTTTT.

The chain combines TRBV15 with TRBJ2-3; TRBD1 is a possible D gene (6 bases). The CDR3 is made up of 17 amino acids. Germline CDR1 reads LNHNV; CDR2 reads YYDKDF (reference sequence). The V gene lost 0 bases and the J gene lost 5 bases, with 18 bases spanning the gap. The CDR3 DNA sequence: TGTGCCACCAGCAGAGAAGGAGGCAGGGGATTGGGAGATACGCAGTATTTT. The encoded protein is CATSREGGRGLGDTQYF.

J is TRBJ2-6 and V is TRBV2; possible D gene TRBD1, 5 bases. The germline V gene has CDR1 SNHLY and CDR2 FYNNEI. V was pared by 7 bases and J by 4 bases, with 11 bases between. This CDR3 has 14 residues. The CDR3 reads CASKTESGANVLTF. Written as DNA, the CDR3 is TGTGCCAGCAAGACAGAGTCCGGGGCCAACGTCCTGACTTTC. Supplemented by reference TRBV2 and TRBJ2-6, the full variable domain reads EPEVTQTPSHQVTQMGQEVILRCVPISNHLYFYWYRQILGQKVEFLVSFYNNEISEKSEIFDDQFSVERPDGSNFTLKIRSTKLEDSAMYFCASKTESGANVLTFGAGSRLTVL.

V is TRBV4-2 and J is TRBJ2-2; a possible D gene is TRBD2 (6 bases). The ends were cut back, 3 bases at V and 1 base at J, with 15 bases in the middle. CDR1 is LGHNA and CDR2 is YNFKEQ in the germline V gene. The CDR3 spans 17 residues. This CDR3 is CASSQRTRDLNTGELFF. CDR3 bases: TGTGCCAGCAGCCAGAGAACACGGGACTTGAACACCGGGGAGCTGTTTTTT.

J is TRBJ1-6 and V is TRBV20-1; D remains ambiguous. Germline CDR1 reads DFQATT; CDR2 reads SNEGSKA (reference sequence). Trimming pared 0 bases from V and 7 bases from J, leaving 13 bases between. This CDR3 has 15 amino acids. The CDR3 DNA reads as TGCAGTGCTAGAGATCGGACCGGGGTCAATTCACCCCTCCACTTT. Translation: CSARDRTGVNSPLHF.

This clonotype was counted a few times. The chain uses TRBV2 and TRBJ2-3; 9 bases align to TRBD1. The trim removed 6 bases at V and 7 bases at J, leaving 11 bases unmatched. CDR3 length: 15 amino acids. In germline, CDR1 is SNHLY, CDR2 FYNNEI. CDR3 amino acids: CASRPDRGYENTQYF. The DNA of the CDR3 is TGTGCCAGCAGGCCGGACAGGGGCTACGAAAATACGCAGTATTTT.

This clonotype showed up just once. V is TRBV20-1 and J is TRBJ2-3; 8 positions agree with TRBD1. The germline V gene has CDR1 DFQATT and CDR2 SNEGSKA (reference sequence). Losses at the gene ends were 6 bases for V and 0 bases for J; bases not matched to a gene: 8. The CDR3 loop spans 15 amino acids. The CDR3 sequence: CSAAGTGHSTDTQYF. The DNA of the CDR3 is TGCAGTGCGGCCGGGACAGGACATAGCACAGATACGCAGTATTTT.